Described below is a single T cell receptor (beta chain) sequence and its context. Its binding antigen is unknown. The input lacks base qualities; no much larger clone sits a single base away. The data derive from a study of cytotoxic CD8 clonotypes in ibrutinib-treated CLL (dated by TCRdb to the early 2020s). With regard to the full study: The cohort had 11 to 12 relapsed/refractory and around 16 treatment-naive patients; around 17 were IGHV unmutated. Partial responses were observed in roughly 25 patients and complete responses in 2; after a median follow-up of around 64 months, remission was maintained in roughly 14 patients and progression was observed in approximately 12. Response samples were obtained after a median of 12 months of treatment, with a range of roughly 6 to 36 months. An average of 255,043 productive templates and 94,082 productive rearrangements was obtained per sample. Longitudinal samples were obtainable from about 30% of the roughly 90 participants in the trial. Cryopreserved peripheral blood mononuclear cells were collected before treatment, at response, and at either disease progression or sustained remission. Every remission and progressive disease sample was obtained while ibrutinib was still being received by the patients. Study-wide findings and limitations: At ibrutinib response clonality went up, during sustained remission it held steady, and at progression it dropped back toward baseline. Lymph node repertoires were not examined, and the timing of sampling was not matched between patients in sustained remission and those whose disease progressed. Public clonotypes were found to be uncommon and were observed to contract or remain stable during treatment; the increase in clonality was shown to reflect expansion of private clonotypes at ibrutinib response. Baseline clonality exceeded that of age-matched healthy donors and correlated strongly with circulating CD8+ T-cell counts.

A MiSeq instrument was used for deep resolution sequencing, which targeted depths ranging from 1 in 1 million up to 1 in 200,000 T cells, with coverage averaging 10x for each clonotype. The immunoSEQ hsTCRB Kit was used to generate the TCR beta libraries. As for the original processing: The data were analyzed with ImmunoSEQ Analyzer and ImmunoSEQ Data Assistant, and V, D and J gene assignments followed IMGT definitions. Clonality, which ranges from 0 to 1, was calculated as one minus the normalized Shannon entropy of productive rearrangement frequencies. Public clonotype analysis was restricted to overrepresented clonotypes comprising at least 0.05% of each patient's repertoire. Repertoires from about a dozen age-matched healthy donors in immuneACCESS were used as clonality controls. The source is immuneACCESS, and TCRdb retained only in-frame sequences with V and J called. Part of the clones is not carried over; for the studies checked, unresolved V genes explain less than half of this, and the remainder is unexplained. The D gene and trimming were derived from the DNA, and the V and J assignments and clone size from that table. For this sample there are 150,000 to 200,000 clones; 81% appear just once. Roughly 2% of the sample lies in the top ten.

In the germline V gene, CDR1 corresponds to SGHDT and CDR2 to YYEEEE. The CDR3 has 16 amino acids, counting the end cysteine and phenylalanine. Left in the record is the CDR3 DNA by itself, 48 bases read in frame from the first base. V and J are truncated by 3 bases and 2 bases respectively, leaving an intervening sequence of 17 bases. The sample's time point label, decoded: 12 to 13 months on ibrutinib. For TCR beta library preparation, roughly 2 micrograms of genomic DNA were extracted from the cryopreserved PBMCs. Longitudinal blood samples from CLL patients on ibrutinib monotherapy underwent high-throughput TCR beta sequencing. The patients took part in an open-label, single-center phase 2 trial of ibrutinib monotherapy.

The sequence was obtained from a human donor with chronic lymphocytic leukemia. The chain is encoded by TRBV5-6 joined to TRBJ1-2; the D region possibly corresponds to TRBD1 (5 bases align). The source material was PBMCs, sampled after 12 months of ibrutinib treatment. The DNA sequence follows: TGTGCCAGCAGCTCATACGCAGGGATGAGCAACTATGGCTACACCTTC. Translated, this gives CASSSYAGMSNYGYTF.